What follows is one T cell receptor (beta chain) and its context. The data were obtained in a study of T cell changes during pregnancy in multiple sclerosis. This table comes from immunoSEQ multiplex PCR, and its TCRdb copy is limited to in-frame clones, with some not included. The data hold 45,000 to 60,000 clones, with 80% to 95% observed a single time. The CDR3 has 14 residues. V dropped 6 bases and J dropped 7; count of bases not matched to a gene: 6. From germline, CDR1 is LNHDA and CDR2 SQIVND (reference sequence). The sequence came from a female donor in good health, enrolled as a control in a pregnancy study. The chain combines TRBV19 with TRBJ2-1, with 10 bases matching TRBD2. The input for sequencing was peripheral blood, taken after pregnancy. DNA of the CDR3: TGTGCCAGTAGATCGGGACTAGCGATAAATGAGCAGTTCTTC. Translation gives CASRSGLAINEQFF.